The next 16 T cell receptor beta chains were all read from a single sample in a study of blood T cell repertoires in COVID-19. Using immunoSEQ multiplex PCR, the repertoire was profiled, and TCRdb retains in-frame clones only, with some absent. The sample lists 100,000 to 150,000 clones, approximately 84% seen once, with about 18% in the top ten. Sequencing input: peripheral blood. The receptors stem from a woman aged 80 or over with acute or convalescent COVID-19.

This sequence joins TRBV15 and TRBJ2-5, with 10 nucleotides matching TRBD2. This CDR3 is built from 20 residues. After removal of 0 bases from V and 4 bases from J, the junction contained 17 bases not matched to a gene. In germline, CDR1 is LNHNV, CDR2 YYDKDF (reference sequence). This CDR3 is CATSRDADLAGELARETQYF. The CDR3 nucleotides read TGTGCCACCAGCAGAGACGCCGATCTAGCGGGGGAGCTCGCACGAGAGACCCAGTACTTC.

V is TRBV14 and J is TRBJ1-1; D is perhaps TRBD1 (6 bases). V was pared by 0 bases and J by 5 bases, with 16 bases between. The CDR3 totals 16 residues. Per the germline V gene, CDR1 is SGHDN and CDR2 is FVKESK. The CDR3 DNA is TGTGCCAGCAGCCAAGATTTCAACAGGGATGGGACTGAAGCTTTCTTT. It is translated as CASSQDFNRDGTEAFF.

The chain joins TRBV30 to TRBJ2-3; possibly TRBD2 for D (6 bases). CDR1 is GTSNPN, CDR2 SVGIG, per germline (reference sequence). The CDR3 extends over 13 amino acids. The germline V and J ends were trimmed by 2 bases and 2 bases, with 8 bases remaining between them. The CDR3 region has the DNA TGTGCCTGGAGTCGGGAGTACACAGATACGCAGTATTTT. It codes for CAWSREYTDTQYF. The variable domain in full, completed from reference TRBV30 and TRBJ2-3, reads SQTIHQWPATLVQPVGSPLSLECTVEGTSNPNLYWYRQAAGRGLQLLFYSVGIGQISSEVPQNLSASRPQDRQFILSSKKLLLSDSGFYLCAWSREYTDTQYFGPGTRLTVL.

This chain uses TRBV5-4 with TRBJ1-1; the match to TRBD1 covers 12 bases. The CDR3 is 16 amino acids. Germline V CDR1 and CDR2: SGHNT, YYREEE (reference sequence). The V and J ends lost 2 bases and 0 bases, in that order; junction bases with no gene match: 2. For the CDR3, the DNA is TGTGCCAGCAGCTTCGGGACAGGGGGCCTGAACACTGAAGCTTTCTTT. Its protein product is CASSFGTGGLNTEAFF.

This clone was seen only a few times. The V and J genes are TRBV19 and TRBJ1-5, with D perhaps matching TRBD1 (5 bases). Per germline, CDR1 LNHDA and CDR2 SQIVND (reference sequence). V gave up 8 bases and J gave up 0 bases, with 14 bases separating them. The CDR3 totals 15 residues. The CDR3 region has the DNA TGTGCCAGTGTTACCGGGGGGTATAGCAATCAGCCCCAGCATTTT. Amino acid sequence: CASVTGGYSNQPQHF.

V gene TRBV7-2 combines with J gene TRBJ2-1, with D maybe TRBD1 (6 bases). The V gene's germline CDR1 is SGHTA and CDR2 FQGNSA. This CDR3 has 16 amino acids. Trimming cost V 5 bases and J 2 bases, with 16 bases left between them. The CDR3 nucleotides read TGTGCCAGCAGCGGTCCAATCAGGGGCCCCTACAATGAGCAGTTCTTC. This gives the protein CASSGPIRGPYNEQFF.

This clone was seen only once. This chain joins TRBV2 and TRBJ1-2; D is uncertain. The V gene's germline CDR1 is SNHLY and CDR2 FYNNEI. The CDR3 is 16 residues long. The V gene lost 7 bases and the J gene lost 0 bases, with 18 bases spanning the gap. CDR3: CASMGQSLGANYGYTF. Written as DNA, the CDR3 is TGTGCCAGCATGGGCCAGTCACTGGGTGCTAACTATGGCTACACCTTC.

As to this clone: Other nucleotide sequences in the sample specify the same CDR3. The CDR3 DNA reads TGTGCCAGTAGTATGGGGCAGGGCGATGAAAAACTGTTTTTT. Protein: CASSMGQGDEKLFF. This sequence joins TRBV19 and TRBJ1-4, with D tentatively TRBD1 (5 bases). The CDR3 extends over 14 amino acids. V dropped 3 bases and J dropped 6 bases, with 11 bases sitting between them. The germline gives CDR1 LNHDA, CDR2 SQIVND (reference sequence).

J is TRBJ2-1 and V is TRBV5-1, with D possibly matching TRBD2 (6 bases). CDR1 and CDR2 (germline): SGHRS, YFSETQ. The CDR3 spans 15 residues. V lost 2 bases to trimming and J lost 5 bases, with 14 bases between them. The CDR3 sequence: CASSFGGVLNNEQFF. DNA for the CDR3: TGCGCCAGCAGCTTCGGGGGAGTGTTAAACAATGAGCAGTTCTTC. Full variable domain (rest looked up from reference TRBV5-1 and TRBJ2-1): KAGVTQTPRYLIKTRGQQVTLSCSPISGHRSVSWYQQTPGQGLQFLFEYFSETQRNKGNFPGRFSGRQFSNSRSEMNVSTLELGDSALYLCASSFGGVLNNEQFFGPGTRLTVL.

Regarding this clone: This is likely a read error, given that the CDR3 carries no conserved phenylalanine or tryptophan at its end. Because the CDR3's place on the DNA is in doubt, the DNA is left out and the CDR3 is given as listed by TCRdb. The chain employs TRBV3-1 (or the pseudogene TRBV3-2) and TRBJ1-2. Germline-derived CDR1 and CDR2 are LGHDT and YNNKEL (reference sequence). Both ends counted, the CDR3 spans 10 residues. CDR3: CASSHLRESG.

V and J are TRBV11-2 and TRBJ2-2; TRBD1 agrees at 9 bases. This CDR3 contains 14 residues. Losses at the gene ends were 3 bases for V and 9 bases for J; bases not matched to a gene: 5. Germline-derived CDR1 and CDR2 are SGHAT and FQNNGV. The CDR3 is CASSFRGQGRELFF. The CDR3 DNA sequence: TGTGCCAGCAGCTTCCGGGGACAGGGAAGGGAGCTGTTTTTT.

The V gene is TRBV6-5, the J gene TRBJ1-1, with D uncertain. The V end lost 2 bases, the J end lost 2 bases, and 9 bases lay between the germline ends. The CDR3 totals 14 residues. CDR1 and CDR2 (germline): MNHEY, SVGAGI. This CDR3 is CASSYNTDNTEAFF. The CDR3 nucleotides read TGTGCCAGCAGTTACAATACAGATAACACTGAAGCTTTCTTT.

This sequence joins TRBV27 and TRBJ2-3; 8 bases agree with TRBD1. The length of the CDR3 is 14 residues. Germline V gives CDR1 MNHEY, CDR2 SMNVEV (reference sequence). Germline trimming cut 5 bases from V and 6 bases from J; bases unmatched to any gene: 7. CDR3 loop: CASSPQGAGDTQYF. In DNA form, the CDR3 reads TGTGCCAGCAGTCCGCAGGGGGCTGGGGATACGCAGTATTTT.

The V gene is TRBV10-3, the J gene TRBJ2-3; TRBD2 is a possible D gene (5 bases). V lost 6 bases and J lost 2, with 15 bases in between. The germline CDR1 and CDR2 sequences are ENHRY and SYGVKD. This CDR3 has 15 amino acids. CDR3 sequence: CAISPEGMNTDTQYF. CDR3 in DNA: TGTGCCATCAGCCCCGAGGGAATGAACACAGATACGCAGTATTTT.

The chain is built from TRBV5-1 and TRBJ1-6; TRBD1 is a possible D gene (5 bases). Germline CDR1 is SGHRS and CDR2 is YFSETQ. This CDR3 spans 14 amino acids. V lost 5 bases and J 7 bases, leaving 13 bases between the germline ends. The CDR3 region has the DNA TGCGCCAGCAGGCTCGGCCAGGGAAATTCACCCCTCCACTTT. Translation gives CASRLGQGNSPLHF.

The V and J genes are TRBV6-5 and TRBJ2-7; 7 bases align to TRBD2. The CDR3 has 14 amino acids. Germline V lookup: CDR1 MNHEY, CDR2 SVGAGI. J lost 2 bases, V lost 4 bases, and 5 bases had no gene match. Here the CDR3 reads CASSSVGGTYEQYF. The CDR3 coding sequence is TGTGCCAGCAGTTCAGTCGGGGGGACCTACGAGCAGTACTTC.